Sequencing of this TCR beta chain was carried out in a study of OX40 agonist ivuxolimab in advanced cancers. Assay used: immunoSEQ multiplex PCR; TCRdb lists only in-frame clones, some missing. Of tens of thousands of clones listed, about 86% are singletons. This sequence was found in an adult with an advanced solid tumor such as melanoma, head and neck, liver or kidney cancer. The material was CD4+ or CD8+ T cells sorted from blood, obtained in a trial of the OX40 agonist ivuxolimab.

CDR3 amino acids: CASSPPSVGNEQYF. CDR3 bases: TGTGCCAGCAGTCCCCCTAGCGTAGGTAACGAGCAGTACTTC. J is TRBJ2-7 and V is TRBV28, with D possibly TRBD2 on 6 matching bases. Trimming removed 5 bases at V and 5 bases at J, with 16 bases between. Per germline, CDR1 MDHEN and CDR2 SYDVKM. This CDR3 has 14 amino acids.